This TCR beta chain was sequenced in a study of cytomegalovirus exposure and HLA in healthy donors. In the PCR, 60 Vbeta and 13 Jbeta primers were used. Assay used: immunoSEQ multiplex PCR; TCRdb lists only in-frame clones, some missing. The table shows tens of thousands of clones, with roughly 72% occurring only once. The CDR3 runs 14 residues. Germline V CDR1 and CDR2: MGHRA, YSYEKL. J lost 5 bases, V lost 2 bases, and 3 bases had no gene match. Study observations and caveats: The authors later found most CMV-associated TCR beta chains appeared HLA-restricted. In an earlier analysis, about 87% or about 30%: the productive usage of most TCR beta V segments.

Turning to this clone: Its antigen remains unknown.

V and J are TRBV4-1 and TRBJ1-5, with 7 bases matching TRBD1. The clonotype was recovered from a young man in good health and CMV-seropositive. The sequencing sample was made of PBMCs. CDR3 DNA: TGCGCCAGCAGCCAAACCCAGGGGGATCAGCCCCAGCATTTT. It codes for CASSQTQGDQPQHF.